The T cell receptor beta chain under discussion was sequenced for a study of cytomegalovirus exposure and HLA in healthy donors. Per the germline V gene, CDR1 is PRHDT and CDR2 is FYEKMQ (reference sequence). This CDR3 has 13 amino acids. Study results and caveats: The classifier, whose performance was assessed in both the original and validation cohorts, reportedly diagnosed cytomegalovirus status with high specificity and sensitivity. Most TCR sequences showed up rarely, but some public TCRs showed up in many donors. According to a later analysis, TCR clusters from the first cohort tended to co-occur in the 110 or so validation repertoires. Researchers catalogued around 150 TCR beta chains as cytomegalovirus-associated.

Some clones are missing from TCRdb's copy, which holds only in-frame ones; the method was immunoSEQ multiplex PCR. The sample lists under 250,000 clones, less than 90% seen once, with 4.5% to 7% in the top ten. Note on this clone: Its antigen remains unknown. A read error may account for a junction end that differs from germline.

The sample consisted of PBMCs. V and J are TRBV13 and TRBJ2-1; 13 bases match TRBD2. This TCR derives from a woman under 30 in good health and CMV-seronegative. The chain's CDR3 is CASSSGTSGKSVF. As DNA, the CDR3 is TGTGCCAGCAGCTCTGGGACTAGCGGGAAGTCTGTCTTC.